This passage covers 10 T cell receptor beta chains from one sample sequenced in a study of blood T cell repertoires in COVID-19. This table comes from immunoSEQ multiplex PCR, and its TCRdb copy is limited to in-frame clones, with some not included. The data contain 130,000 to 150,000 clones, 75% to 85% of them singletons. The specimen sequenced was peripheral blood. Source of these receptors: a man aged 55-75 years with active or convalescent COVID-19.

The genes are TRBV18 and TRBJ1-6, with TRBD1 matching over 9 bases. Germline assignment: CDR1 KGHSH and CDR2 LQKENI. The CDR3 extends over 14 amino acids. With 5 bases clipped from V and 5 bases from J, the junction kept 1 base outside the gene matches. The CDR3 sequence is CASSGTGNNSPLHF. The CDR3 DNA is TGTGCCAGCTCAGGGACAGGGAATAATTCACCCCTCCACTTT.

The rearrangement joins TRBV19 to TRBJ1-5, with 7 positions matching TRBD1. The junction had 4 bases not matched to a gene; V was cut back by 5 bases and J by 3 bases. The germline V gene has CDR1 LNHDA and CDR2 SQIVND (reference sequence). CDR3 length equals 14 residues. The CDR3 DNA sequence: TGTGCCAGTAGTCCCGACAGGGTCAATCAGCCCCAGCATTTT. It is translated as CASSPDRVNQPQHF.

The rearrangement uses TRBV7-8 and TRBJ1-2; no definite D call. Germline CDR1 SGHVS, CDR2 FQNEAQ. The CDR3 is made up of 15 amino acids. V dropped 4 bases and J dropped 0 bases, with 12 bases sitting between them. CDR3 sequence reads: CASSSAVGANYGYTF. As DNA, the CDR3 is TGTGCCAGCAGCTCCGCGGTCGGAGCTAACTATGGCTACACCTTC.

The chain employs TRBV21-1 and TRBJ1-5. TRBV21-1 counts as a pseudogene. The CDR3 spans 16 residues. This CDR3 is CASSKEEGEGDQPQHF. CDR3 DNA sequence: TGTGCCAGCAGCAAAGAGGAGGGGGAGGGGGACCAGCCCCAGCATTTT.

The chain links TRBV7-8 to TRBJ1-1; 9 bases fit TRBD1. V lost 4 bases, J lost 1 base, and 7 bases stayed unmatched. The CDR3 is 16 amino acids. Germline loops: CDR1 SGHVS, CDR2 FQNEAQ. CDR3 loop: CASSSLRQGENTEAFF. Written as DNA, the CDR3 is TGTGCCAGCAGCTCACTTCGACAGGGGGAGAACACTGAAGCTTTCTTT.

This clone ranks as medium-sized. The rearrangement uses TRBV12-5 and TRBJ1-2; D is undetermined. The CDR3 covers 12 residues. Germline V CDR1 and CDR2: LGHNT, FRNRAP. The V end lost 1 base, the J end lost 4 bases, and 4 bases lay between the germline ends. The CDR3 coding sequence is TGTGCTAGTGGTTTGGCGGGCTATGGCTACACCTTC. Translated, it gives CASGLAGYGYTF.

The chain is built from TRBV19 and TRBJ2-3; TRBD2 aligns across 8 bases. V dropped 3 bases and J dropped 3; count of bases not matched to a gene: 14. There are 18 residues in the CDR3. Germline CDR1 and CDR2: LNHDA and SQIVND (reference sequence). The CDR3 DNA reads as TGTGCCAGTAGTATTTCTAGGTTAGCGGGATATGGGACAGATACGCAGTATTTT. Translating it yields CASSISRLAGYGTDTQYF.

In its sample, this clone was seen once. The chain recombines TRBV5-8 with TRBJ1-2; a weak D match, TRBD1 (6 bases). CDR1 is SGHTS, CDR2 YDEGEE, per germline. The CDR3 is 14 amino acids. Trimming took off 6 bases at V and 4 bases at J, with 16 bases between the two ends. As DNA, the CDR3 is TGTGCCAGCACATCACACACAGGGATCTATGGCTACACCTTC. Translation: CASTSHTGIYGYTF.

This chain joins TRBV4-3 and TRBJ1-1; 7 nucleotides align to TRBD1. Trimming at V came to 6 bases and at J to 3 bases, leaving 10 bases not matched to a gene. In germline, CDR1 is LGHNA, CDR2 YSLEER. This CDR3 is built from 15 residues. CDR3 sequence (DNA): TGCGCCAGCAGGGCCGACAGGGCTGGGTACACTGAAGCTTTCTTT. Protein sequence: CASRADRAGYTEAFF.

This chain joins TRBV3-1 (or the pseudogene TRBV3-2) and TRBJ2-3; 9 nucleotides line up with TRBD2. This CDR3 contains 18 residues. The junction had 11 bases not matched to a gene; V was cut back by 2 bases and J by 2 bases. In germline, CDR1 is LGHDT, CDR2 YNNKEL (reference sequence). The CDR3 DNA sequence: TGTGCCAGCAGCCAAATTAGCGCGACTAGCGGTTACACAGATACGCAGTATTTT. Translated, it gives CASSQISATSGYTDTQYF.